Presented here are 16 T cell receptor beta chains from one specimen sequenced in a study of blood T cell repertoires in COVID-19. Sequencing used immunoSEQ multiplex PCR; TCRdb keeps in-frame clones, though not all of them. The repertoire holds about 69,000 clones, with roughly three quarters as singletons. Input material: peripheral blood. Receptor source: a man in his 60s with acute or convalescent COVID-19.

The rearrangement uses TRBV6-5 and TRBJ2-1; no reliable D call. Germline CDR1 and CDR2: MNHEY and SVGAGI. Trimming removed 2 bases from V and 0 bases from J, with 5 bases in between. This CDR3 spans 14 amino acids. CDR3 sequence reads: CASSYDSSYNEQFF. Here the CDR3 DNA reads TGTGCCAGCAGTTACGATAGCTCCTACAATGAGCAGTTCTTC.

The chain joins TRBV6-5 to TRBJ1-5; D is unresolved. CDR3 size: 13 residues. Germline V gene data show CDR1 as MNHEY and CDR2 as SVGAGI. V shed 8 bases and J shed 9 bases, with 17 bases lying between them. This CDR3 is CASREDSIWPQHF. The CDR3 region has the DNA TGTGCCAGCCGCGAGGACTCGATATGGCCCCAGCATTTT.

J is TRBJ2-2 and V is TRBV5-6; D might be TRBD2 (5 bases). Germline V gives CDR1 SGHDT, CDR2 YYEEEE. V shed 4 bases and J shed 1 base, with 14 bases lying between them. This CDR3 is 16 amino acids long. Here the CDR3 DNA reads TGTGCCAGCAGCCTCGGGATGGCTGGGAACACCGGGGAGCTGTTTTTT. Protein product: CASSLGMAGNTGELFF.

J is TRBJ1-4 and V is TRBV5-8; D remains unclear. The ends were cut back, 6 bases at V and 7 bases at J, with 19 bases in the middle. This CDR3 has 15 amino acids. From germline, CDR1 is SGHTS and CDR2 YDEGEE. CDR3 protein: CASMSPPGGSEKLFF. CDR3 nucleotides: TGTGCCAGCATGAGCCCCCCCGGAGGTAGTGAAAAACTGTTTTTT.

This chain connects TRBV3-1 (or the pseudogene TRBV3-2) to TRBJ1-1; a possible D gene is TRBD1 (5 bases). CDR1 and CDR2 (germline): LGHDT, YNNKEL (reference sequence). Trimming took off 1 base at V and 5 bases at J, with 11 bases between the two ends. The CDR3 runs to 14 residues. The CDR3 DNA reads as TGTGCCAGCAGCCAAGGCAGGGTAGGGACTGAAGCTTTCTTT. Protein: CASSQGRVGTEAFF.

This clone was counted a few times. The chain uses TRBV6-1 and TRBJ1-2, with D unclear. Germline lookup yields CDR1 MNHNS and CDR2 SASEGT. V lost 3 bases, J lost 3 bases, and 8 bases lay in between. The CDR3 is 13 residues long. The CDR3 coding sequence is TGTGCCAGCAGTGAGGGTAGCGACTATGGCTACACCTTC. This sequence encodes CASSEGSDYGYTF.

V and J are TRBV6-5 and TRBJ2-5; a weak D match, TRBD1 (6 bases). Per germline, CDR1 MNHEY and CDR2 SVGAGI. The CDR3 totals 14 residues. The ends were cut back, 4 bases at V and 5 bases at J, with 14 bases in the middle. CDR3 in DNA: TGTGCCAGCAGTTCCCTCTGGGGGCGGGAGACCCAGTACTTC. This codes for CASSSLWGRETQYF.

CDR3 sequence: CASSYLQVQFF. The CDR3 bases are TGTGCCAGCAGTTACTTGCAGGTCCAGTTCTTC. The rearrangement links TRBV6-2 or TRBV6-3 to TRBJ2-1; D unresolved. This CDR3 is built from 11 residues. Germline values: CDR1 MNHEY, CDR2 SVGEGT. V shed 1 base and J shed 13 bases, with 8 bases lying between them.

V is TRBV7-9 and J is TRBJ2-5, with 7 bases aligning to TRBD2. Germline-derived CDR1 and CDR2 are SEHNR and FQNEAQ (reference sequence). The CDR3 runs to 14 residues. J was trimmed by 5 bases and V by 0 bases; bases with no gene match: 3. CDR3 sequence (DNA): TGTGCCAGCAGCTTAGCGGGGGGGTTGGAGACCCAGTACTTC. The encoded protein is CASSLAGGLETQYF.

The chain has TRBV5-1 and TRBJ2-3, with D perhaps matching TRBD2 (5 bases). Trimming stripped 0 bases from V and 6 bases from J, with 11 bases between. Per germline, CDR1 SGHRS and CDR2 YFSETQ. The CDR3 covers 14 residues. CDR3 protein: CASSLVGSLDTQYF. The DNA for the CDR3 is TGCGCCAGCAGCTTGGTAGGGAGCTTGGATACGCAGTATTTT.

This chain links TRBV7-8 with TRBJ2-1; 12 bases are shared with TRBD2. The CDR3 is made up of 17 amino acids. After removal of 3 bases from V and 2 bases from J, the junction contained 5 bases not matched to a gene. Per the germline V gene, CDR1 is SGHVS and CDR2 is FQNEAQ. The CDR3 sequence is CASSFPRLAGAYNEQFF. Written as DNA, the CDR3 is TGTGCCAGCAGCTTCCCGCGACTAGCGGGGGCCTACAATGAGCAGTTCTTC.

CDR3 DNA sequence: TGTGCCAGCTCACCGAACCAGGGCTTTGGCCTCCACTTT. Protein: CASSPNQGFGLHF. V gene TRBV18 combines with J gene TRBJ1-6; D is perhaps TRBD1 (5 bases). There are 13 residues in the CDR3. Trimming took 3 bases from V and 15 from J, leaving 15 bases between them. From germline, CDR1 is KGHSH and CDR2 LQKENI.

The genes are TRBV6-5 and TRBJ1-3; tentative D call: TRBD1 (5 bases). The CDR3 covers 15 residues. Germline values: CDR1 MNHEY, CDR2 SVGAGI. The V end was cut by 0 bases, the J end by 4 bases, with 10 bases between. For the CDR3, the DNA is TGTGCCAGCAGTTACTCGAACGGGGGAGGAAACACCATATATTTT. Translated: CASSYSNGGGNTIYF.

This rearrangement joins TRBV28 to TRBJ1-4; 7 positions match TRBD1. V was clipped by 6 bases and J by 5 bases; unmatched bases: 9. CDR3 size: 15 residues. CDR1 and CDR2 from the germline V gene are MDHEN and SYDVKM. CDR3 DNA sequence: TGTGCCAGCAGCGCCGTTACAGGGGCCAATGAAAAACTGTTTTTT. Its protein product is CASSAVTGANEKLFF.

The DNA for the CDR3 is TGTGCCAGCTCACCACTGAGAGATAGCAATCAGCCCCAGCATTTT. This sequence encodes CASSPLRDSNQPQHF. The chain uses TRBV18 and TRBJ1-5; no clear D. CDR3 length: 15 residues. CDR1 KGHSH and CDR2 LQKENI come from the germline V gene. V was pared by 1 base and J by 0 bases, with 7 bases between.

This clone showed up just a few times. The rearrangement uses TRBV7-2 and TRBJ1-4, with 7 bases matching TRBD1. With 1 base clipped from V and 14 bases from J, the junction kept 10 bases outside the gene matches. The germline V gene has CDR1 SGHTA and CDR2 FQGNSA. The CDR3 covers 14 residues. In DNA form, the CDR3 reads TGTGCCAGCAGCTTAGGCCCGTACAGGGGCGAGCTGTTTTTT. Residues: CASSLGPYRGELFF.